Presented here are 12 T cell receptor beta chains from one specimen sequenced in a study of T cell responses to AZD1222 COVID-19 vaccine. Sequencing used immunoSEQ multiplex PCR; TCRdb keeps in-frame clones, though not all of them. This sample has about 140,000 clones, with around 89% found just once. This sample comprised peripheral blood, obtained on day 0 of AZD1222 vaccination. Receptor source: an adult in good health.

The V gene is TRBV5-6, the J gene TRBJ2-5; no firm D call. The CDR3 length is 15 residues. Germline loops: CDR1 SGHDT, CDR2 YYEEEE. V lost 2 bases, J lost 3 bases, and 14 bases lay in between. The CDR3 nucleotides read TGTGCCAGCAGCTTACGCAGGCTTTCCAAAGAGACCCAGTACTTC. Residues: CASSLRRLSKETQYF.

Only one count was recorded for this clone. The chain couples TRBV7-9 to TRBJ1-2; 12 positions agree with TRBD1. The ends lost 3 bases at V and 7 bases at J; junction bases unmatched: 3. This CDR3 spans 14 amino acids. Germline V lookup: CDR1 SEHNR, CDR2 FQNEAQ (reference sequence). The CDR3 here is CASSLGQGAGGYTF. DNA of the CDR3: TGTGCCAGCAGCTTGGGACAGGGGGCAGGTGGCTACACCTTC.

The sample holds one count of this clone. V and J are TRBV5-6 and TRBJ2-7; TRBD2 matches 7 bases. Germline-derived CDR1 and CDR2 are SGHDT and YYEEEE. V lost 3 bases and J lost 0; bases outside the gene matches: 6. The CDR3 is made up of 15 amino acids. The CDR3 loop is CASSSAGLSSYEQYF. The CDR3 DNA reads TGTGCCAGCAGCTCAGCGGGACTTAGCTCCTACGAGCAGTACTTC.

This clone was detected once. In DNA, the CDR3 is TGTGCCCAGACAATAGACAGGGCGACAGATACGCAGTATTTT. Translation: CAQTIDRATDTQYF. The chain employs TRBV5-4 and TRBJ2-3, with 7 bases fitting TRBD1. The V gene end was trimmed by 10 bases and the J gene end by 3 bases; junction bases not matched to a gene: 11. Germline V gives CDR1 SGHNT, CDR2 YYREEE (reference sequence). The CDR3 is 14 residues long.

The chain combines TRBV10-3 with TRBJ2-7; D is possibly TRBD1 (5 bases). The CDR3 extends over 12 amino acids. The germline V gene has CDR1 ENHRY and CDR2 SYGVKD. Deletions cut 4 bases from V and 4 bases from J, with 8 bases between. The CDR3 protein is CAISGQPYEQYF. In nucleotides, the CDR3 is TGTGCCATCAGTGGACAGCCTTACGAGCAGTACTTC.

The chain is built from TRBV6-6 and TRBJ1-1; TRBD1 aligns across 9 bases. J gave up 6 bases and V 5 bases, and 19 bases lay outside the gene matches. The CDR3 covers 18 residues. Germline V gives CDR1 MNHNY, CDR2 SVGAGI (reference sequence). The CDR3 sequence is CASSRENYAGQGLAEAFF. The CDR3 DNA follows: TGTGCCAGCAGTCGCGAAAATTATGCTGGACAGGGGTTAGCTGAAGCTTTCTTT.

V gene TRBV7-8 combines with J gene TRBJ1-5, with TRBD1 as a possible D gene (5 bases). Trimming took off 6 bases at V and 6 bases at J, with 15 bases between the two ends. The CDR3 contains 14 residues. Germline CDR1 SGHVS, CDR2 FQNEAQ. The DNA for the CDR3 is TGTGCCAGCAGTCCACGGGGGACCCTTCAGCCCCAGCATTTT. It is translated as CASSPRGTLQPQHF.

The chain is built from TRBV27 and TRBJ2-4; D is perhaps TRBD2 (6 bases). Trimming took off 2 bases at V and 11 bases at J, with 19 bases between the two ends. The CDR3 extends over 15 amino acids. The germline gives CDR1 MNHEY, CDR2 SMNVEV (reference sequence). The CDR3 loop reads CASSLGGWSDSFQYF. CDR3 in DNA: TGTGCCAGCAGTTTAGGAGGGTGGTCCGACTCCTTTCAGTACTTC.

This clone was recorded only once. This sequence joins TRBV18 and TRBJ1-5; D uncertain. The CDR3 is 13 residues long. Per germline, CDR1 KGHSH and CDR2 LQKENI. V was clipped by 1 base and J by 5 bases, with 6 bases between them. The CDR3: CASSPRDYQPQHF. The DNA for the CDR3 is TGTGCCAGCTCACCACGGGATTATCAGCCCCAGCATTTT.

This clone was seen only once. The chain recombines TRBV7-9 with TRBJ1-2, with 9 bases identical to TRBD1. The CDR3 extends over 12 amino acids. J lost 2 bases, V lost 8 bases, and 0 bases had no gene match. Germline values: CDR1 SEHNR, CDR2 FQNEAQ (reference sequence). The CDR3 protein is CASDRGNYGYTF. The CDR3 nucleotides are TGTGCCAGCGACAGGGGGAACTATGGCTACACCTTC.

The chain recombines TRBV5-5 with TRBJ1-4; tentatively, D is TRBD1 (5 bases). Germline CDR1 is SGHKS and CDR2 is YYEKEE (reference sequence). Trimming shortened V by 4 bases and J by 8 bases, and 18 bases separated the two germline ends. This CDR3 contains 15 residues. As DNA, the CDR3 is TGTGCCAGCAGCCCCGAGGGGCCAGGAGGAGAAAAACTGTTTTTT. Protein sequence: CASSPEGPGGEKLFF. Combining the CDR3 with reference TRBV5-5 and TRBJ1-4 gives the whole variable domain DAGVTQSPTHLIKTRGQQVTLRCSPISGHKSVSWYQQVLGQGPQFIFQYYEKEERGRGNFPDRFSARQFPNYSSELNVNALLLGDSALYLCASSPEGPGGEKLFFGSGTQLSVL.

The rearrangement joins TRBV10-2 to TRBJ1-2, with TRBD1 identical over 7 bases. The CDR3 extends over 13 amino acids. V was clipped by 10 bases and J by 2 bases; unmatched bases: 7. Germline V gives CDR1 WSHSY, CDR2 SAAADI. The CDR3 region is CAIGQDLNYGYTF. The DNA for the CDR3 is TGCGCCATCGGACAGGACCTCAACTATGGCTACACCTTC.